Listed below are T cell receptor beta chains from one sample, sequenced in a study of shared clonotypes between healthy human individuals. Here immunoSEQ multiplex PCR was the method, and the copy in TCRdb shows in-frame clones only, minus some. The sample has approximately 95,000 clones, less than 80% seen once; the top ten hold about 42%. The sequencing input was memory CD8+ T cells sorted from blood. The receptors derive from a man aged 30-40 years in good health. The CDR3 runs from the conserved cysteine through the conserved F or W. A D gene is named only where the DNA matches it firmly.

CDR3,D,V,J
CASSLGGGEQYF,TRBD2,TRBV6-6,TRBJ2-7
CASSLVQGTAKNIQYF,TRBD1,TRBV5-6,TRBJ2-4
CASSHRGKGYEQYF,TRBD1,TRBV7-9,TRBJ2-7
CASSEPETYEQYF,-,TRBV25-1,TRBJ2-7
CASSLPIGTGLDEKLFF,TRBD1,TRBV28,TRBJ1-4
CATSTRTGTYEQYF,-,TRBV15,TRBJ2-7
CASSPAEGTGYGYTF,TRBD1,TRBV7-9,TRBJ1-2
CASSLTGSSYNEQFF,-,TRBV5-1,TRBJ2-1
CASSLGRIEAFF,-,TRBV4-3,TRBJ1-1
CASSLKEGGPSTDTQYF,-,TRBV5-4,TRBJ2-3
CASSQGTDSYEQYF,-,TRBV4-1,TRBJ2-7
CASSLNNPRGNTEAFF,-,TRBV7-2,TRBJ1-1
CASSRPLLGGGEQFF,TRBD1,TRBV2,TRBJ2-1
CASSLSSGAGNTIYF,-,TRBV27,TRBJ1-3
CASSQVYGGYTF,-,TRBV4-1,TRBJ1-2
CSVDGSGERQETQYF,TRBD2,TRBV29-1,TRBJ2-5
CAISTGTSGPYQETQYF,TRBD2,TRBV10-3,TRBJ2-5
CASSLVSGMNTEAFF,-,TRBV7-2,TRBJ1-1
CASSTPGINQPQHF,-,TRBV7-9,TRBJ1-5
CASTPGGSSYNEQFF,TRBD2,TRBV7-9,TRBJ2-1
CASRPEETQYF,-,TRBV27,TRBJ2-5
CASSTEAVEQFF,-,TRBV5-4,TRBJ2-1
CASSLVRGELFF,-,TRBV5-6,TRBJ1-4
CASSLFPGSSYNEQFF,-,TRBV27,TRBJ2-1
CASSTSTSRRFDEQFF,-,TRBV7-7,TRBJ2-1
CASSPPGIDEQFF,-,TRBV28,TRBJ2-1
CASTLLAGRSTDTQYF,TRBD2,TRBV28,TRBJ2-3
CASADSTWMNTEAFF,-,TRBV19,TRBJ1-1
CASSELTVEDEAFF,-,TRBV25-1,TRBJ1-1
CASSPSSGRGSYNEQFF,TRBD2,TRBV7-9,TRBJ2-1
CASSRWTGWSEAFF,TRBD1,TRBV5-6,TRBJ1-1
CASSPEGQGGQPQHF,TRBD1,TRBV5-1,TRBJ1-5
CATPFPGLQETQYF,-,TRBV15,TRBJ2-5
CASSYASGSTYNEQFF,TRBD2,TRBV6-5,TRBJ2-1
CSGIYTGKGEAFF,-,TRBV29-1,TRBJ1-1
CASDRGDTEAFF,TRBD1,TRBV25-1,TRBJ1-1
CASCEFYEQYF,-,TRBV28,TRBJ2-7
CASSGQGAMDEQFF,TRBD1,TRBV6-6,TRBJ2-1
CASSLERVPYNEQFF,-,TRBV11-2,TRBJ2-1
CASSDPGQFYGYTF,TRBD1,TRBV9,TRBJ1-2
CASRLTSGFNEQFF,TRBD2,TRBV19,TRBJ2-1
CASSQSKNNNYGYTF,-,TRBV4-1,TRBJ1-2
CASSLTGRPPQETQYF,-,TRBV5-5,TRBJ2-5
CASSTAGPYGYTF,-,TRBV19,TRBJ1-2
CASSLYRGNTEAFF,TRBD1,TRBV27,TRBJ1-1